This T cell receptor (beta chain) appears in the sequencing data of a study of blood T cell repertoires in COVID-19. The ends were cut back, 1 base at V and 5 bases at J, with 5 bases in the middle. The CDR3 has 11 residues. Germline V CDR1 and CDR2: DFQATT, SNEGSKA (reference sequence). Authors' methods: Nucleated cell counts were estimated from reference gene primer amplification. TCRdb's copy holds only in-frame clones and misses some; the assay was immunoSEQ multiplex PCR. V, J and clone size reflect that table, while D and trimming were determined from the DNA. The sample lists about 220,000 clones, 82% occurring once.

The specimen sequenced was peripheral blood. The chain has TRBV20-1 and TRBJ1-1; no clear D gene. This TCR was recovered from a woman between 65 and 79 years old with COVID-19, enrolled during active disease. CDR3 sequence: CSARGDTEAFF. The CDR3 bases are TGCAGTGCTAGAGGCGATACTGAAGCTTTCTTT.